Each of the 11 T cell receptor beta chains below was sequenced from the same sample in a study of blood T cell repertoires in COVID-19 (dated by TCRdb to the early 2020s). Library preparation employed the immunoSEQ multiplex PCR assay. This is the immuneACCESS table as TCRdb keeps it, with only in-frame sequences that have V and J called. A part of the clones is gone; compared with another copy, unresolved V genes explain less than half, and the rest is unexplained. The sample table shows a few hundred thousand clones, and approximately 92% are seen once. The top ten clones comprise less than 20% of the sample. The sequenced sample consisted of PBMCs or T cells enriched from blood (not recorded which). The source is a woman aged 25 to 45 who had recovered from COVID-19.

This rearrangement joins TRBV28 to TRBJ1-5, with TRBD1 identical over 7 bases. This CDR3 has 15 amino acids. The germline V gene encodes CDR1 MDHEN and CDR2 SYDVKM. Losses at the gene ends were 2 bases for V and 6 bases for J; bases not matched to a gene: 7. This chain's CDR3 is CASSLGGGLSQPQHF. The CDR3 DNA follows: TGTGCCAGCAGTTTAGGAGGGGGCTTAAGTCAGCCCCAGCATTTT.

The V gene is TRBV19, the J gene TRBJ1-6; the match to TRBD1 covers 9 bases. Per germline, CDR1 LNHDA and CDR2 SQIVND (reference sequence). Trimming took 1 base from V and 7 from J; bases not matched to a gene: 5. CDR3 length equals 16 residues. The CDR3 protein is CASSIAQGARNSPLHF. CDR3 bases: TGTGCCAGTAGTATAGCACAGGGGGCGCGGAATTCACCCCTCCACTTT.

V gene TRBV10-3 combines with J gene TRBJ2-1, with 11 bases matching TRBD2. Germline V gene sequence: CDR1 ENHRY, CDR2 SYGVKD. The CDR3 is 16 amino acids. V dropped 6 bases and J dropped 0; count of bases not matched to a gene: 4. Here the CDR3 DNA reads TGTGCCATCAGCGATAGCGGGGGGGACTCCTACAATGAGCAGTTCTTC. It specifies CAISDSGGDSYNEQFF.

This clone showed up just a few times. This chain uses TRBV27 with TRBJ1-1, with D hard to call. Germline assignment: CDR1 MNHEY and CDR2 SMNVEV (reference sequence). Trimming took off 6 bases at V and 5 bases at J, with 13 bases between the two ends. The CDR3 consists of 13 residues. DNA for the CDR3: TGTGCCAGCAGCGGGAGCGGGAGGACTGAAGCTTTCTTT. Its protein is CASSGSGRTEAFF.

This sequence joins TRBV28 and TRBJ2-7; 12 bases line up with TRBD2. The CDR3 consists of 15 residues. Germline CDR1 and CDR2: MDHEN and SYDVKM. V shed 3 bases and J 4 bases; nucleotides not matched to a gene: 4. This CDR3 reads CASSFPGTSGYEQYF. The CDR3 coding sequence is TGTGCCAGCAGTTTCCCTGGGACTAGCGGGTACGAGCAGTACTTC.

This rearrangement joins TRBV18 to TRBJ2-3, with a weak D call TRBD1 (6 bases). This CDR3 spans 13 amino acids. In germline, CDR1 is KGHSH, CDR2 LQKENI. With 6 bases removed from V and 4 bases from J, the gap between germline ends came to 11 bases. The CDR3 is CASSRQGSDTQYF. Here the CDR3 DNA reads TGTGCCAGCTCCCGTCAGGGGTCAGATACGCAGTATTTT.

J is TRBJ2-1 and V is TRBV2; 11 bases line up with TRBD1. This CDR3 contains 20 residues. Germline trimming cut 4 bases from V and 11 bases from J; bases unmatched to any gene: 25. Germline V gene data show CDR1 as SNHLY and CDR2 as FYNNEI. The CDR3 DNA sequence: TGTGCCAGCAGTGGCCTCGGGACAGGGGGGGTGAGCTCCCGAGCTTTTAAGCAGTTCTTC. As protein: CASSGLGTGGVSSRAFKQFF.

The V gene is TRBV12-3 or TRBV12-4, the J gene TRBJ2-1; no clear D gene. V shed 5 bases and J shed 6 bases, with 5 bases lying between them. The CDR3 sequence is 11 residues long. DNA for the CDR3: TGTGCCAGCAGTCCAGTCAATGAGCAGTTCTTC. Amino acids: CASSPVNEQFF.

The V gene is TRBV27, the J gene TRBJ1-1; 7 bases align to TRBD1. J lost 0 bases, V lost 4 bases, and 2 bases had no gene match. The CDR3 has 14 residues. CDR1 MNHEY and CDR2 SMNVEV come from the germline V gene (reference sequence). In DNA form, the CDR3 reads TGTGCCAGCAGTTGGACAGGTATGAACACTGAAGCTTTCTTT. Amino acids: CASSWTGMNTEAFF.

This clone was detected a few times. The gene calls are TRBV7-9 and TRBJ2-7; 7 bases fit TRBD1. The ends lost 0 bases at V and 5 bases at J; junction bases unmatched: 7. This CDR3 spans 15 amino acids. Germline CDR1 and CDR2: SEHNR and FQNEAQ (reference sequence). The DNA for the CDR3 is TGTGCCAGCAGCTTAGCTGGGACAGCGCTTCACGAGCAGTACTTC. This gives the protein CASSLAGTALHEQYF.

The chain is built from TRBV15 and TRBJ2-1, with 12 bases aligning to TRBD1. V trimming: 3 bases; J trimming: 11 bases; junction bases outside the gene matches: 8. CDR3 length equals 15 residues. From germline, CDR1 is LNHNV and CDR2 YYDKDF (reference sequence). CDR3 sequence reads: CATSSVLGQGAQQFF. The DNA for the CDR3 is TGTGCCACCAGCAGCGTTTTGGGACAGGGGGCTCAGCAGTTCTTC.